Each of the 20 T cell receptor beta chains below was sequenced from the same sample in a study of T cells in women clearing cervical HPV infection. Assay: immunoSEQ multiplex PCR; the TCRdb copy retains only in-frame clones and omits some. This listing includes about 40,000 clones. Sequenced: blood buffy coat. The receptors shown here come from a woman between 18 and 70 years old with a cervical HPV16 infection that either progressed to CIN3+ or cleared (not recorded which).

On this clone: The read ends 3 residues before the CDR3 terminus; that terminus is restored from the germline J gene. This chain links TRBV19 with TRBJ1-5; tentative D call: TRBD1 (6 bases). The CDR3 runs 15 residues. Germline values: CDR1 LNHDA, CDR2 SQIVND (reference sequence). Trimming left V 5 bases short and J 7 bases short, with 18 bases between. The CDR3 here is CASSFSGGGGQPQHF. Incomplete CDR3 DNA: TGTGCCAGTAGTTTTTCAGGAGGGGGGGGACAGCCC.

As regards this clone: With the read ending 3 residues before the CDR3 end, the germline J gene is used to fill in that end. V and J are TRBV6-1 and TRBJ2-3, with 7 bases lining up with TRBD2. The CDR3 sequence is 15 residues long. CDR1 and CDR2 from the germline V gene are MNHNS and SASEGT. V lost 4 bases to trimming and J lost 6 bases; unmatched junction nucleotides: 10. The CDR3 sequence is CASSAEGGSWDTQYF. Partial CDR3 DNA: TGTGCCAGCAGTGCGGAGGGCGGGAGTTGGGATACG.

A remark on this clone: The sequence runs out 3 residues before the end of the CDR3; the remainder is reconstructed from the germline J gene. V gene TRBV5-6 combines with J gene TRBJ2-5; 8 bases fit TRBD1. The V segment lost 5 bases and the J segment 2 bases; nucleotides outside the gene matches: 5. This CDR3 has 14 amino acids. CDR1 and CDR2 (germline): SGHDT, YYEEEE. The CDR3 protein is CASRMTGEQETQYF. The sequenced CDR3 bases are TGTGCCAGCAGGATGACAGGGGAACAAGAGACC. The whole variable domain, filled in from reference TRBV5-6 and TRBJ2-5, reads DAGVTQSPTHLIKTRGQQVTLRCSPKSGHDTVSWYQQALGQGPQFIFQYYEEEERQRGNFPDRFSGHQFPNYSSELNVNALLLGDSALYLCASRMTGEQETQYFGPGTRLLVL.

Of note for this clone: The read gets to within 3 residues of the CDR3 end, and the germline J gene fills in the rest. The chain recombines TRBV11-2 with TRBJ1-1; D ambiguous. Trimming stripped 1 base from V and 4 bases from J, with 10 bases between. The germline gives CDR1 SGHAT, CDR2 FQNNGV. There are 14 residues in the CDR3. The CDR3 protein is CASSLAGSGTEAFF. The CDR3 bases that were read are TGTGCCAGCAGCTTAGCTGGGTCGGGCACTGAA.

The CDR3 is CSAKGATNEKLFF. CDR3 bases read: TGCAGTGCTAAGGGGGCAACTAATGAAAAA. This chain connects TRBV20-1 to TRBJ1-4, with a possible D match to TRBD1 (6 bases). Read coverage stops 3 residues before the CDR3 terminus; the germline J gene supplies the remainder. The germline V gene encodes CDR1 DFQATT and CDR2 SNEGSKA (reference sequence). Trimming pared 4 bases from V and 0 bases from J, leaving 6 bases between. The CDR3 spans 13 residues.

Regarding this clone: The read ends 3 residues shy of where the CDR3 ends; the end is completed using the germline J gene. The V gene is TRBV2, the J gene TRBJ1-2, with D tentatively TRBD1 (5 bases). The CDR3 spans 12 residues. Trimming left V 7 bases short and J 5 bases short, with 11 bases between. Germline V gene lookup returns CDR1 SNHLY and CDR2 FYNNEI. The chain's CDR3 is CASKSGFYGYTF. The part of the CDR3 DNA that was read is TGTGCCAGCAAGTCAGGGTTTTATGGC.

Notes on this clone: Read coverage stops 3 residues before the CDR3 terminus; the germline J gene supplies the remainder. The chain employs TRBV20-1 and TRBJ2-2; D may be TRBD1 (5 bases). The CDR3 spans 15 residues. V was trimmed by 0 bases and J by 3 bases, leaving 11 bases between them. Per germline, CDR1 DFQATT and CDR2 SNEGSKA (reference sequence). The CDR3 here is CSARDQGWDTGELFF. CDR3 DNA, as far as it was read: TGCAGTGCTAGAGATCAGGGTTGGGACACCGGGGAG.

In the case of this clone: Coverage ceases 3 residues before the CDR3 finishes, and the germline J gene fills in the end. This chain uses TRBV5-1 with TRBJ1-1; 9 positions agree with TRBD1. Germline V CDR1 and CDR2: SGHRS, YFSETQ. J was trimmed by 2 bases and V by 3 bases; bases with no gene match: 11. CDR3 size: 17 residues. The part of the CDR3 DNA that was read is TGCGCCAGCAGCTCCTTAGGACAGGGGCTAGGAAACACTGAA. Protein sequence: CASSSLGQGLGNTE. The whole CDR3 sequence reads CASSSLGQGLGNTEAFF.

As regards this clone: The read comes to an end 3 residues before the CDR3 does, leaving the germline J gene to fill in the end. The chain combines TRBV20-1 with TRBJ2-1; the match to TRBD2 covers 10 bases. In germline, CDR1 is DFQATT, CDR2 SNEGSKA (reference sequence). Trimming removed 2 bases from V and 0 bases from J; junction bases left unmatched: 10. CDR3 length: 18 residues. The DNA read from the CDR3 is TGCAGTGCTAGAAATTTCATCCTAGCGGGGGTCTCCTACAATGAG. This codes for CSARNFILAGVSYNE. In full, the CDR3 is CSARNFILAGVSYNEQFF.

A remark on this clone: The read finishes 3 residues shy of the CDR3 end, and the germline J gene is used to complete it. The V and J genes are TRBV20-1 and TRBJ2-5; 9 nucleotides line up with TRBD2. Per germline, CDR1 DFQATT and CDR2 SNEGSKA (reference sequence). CDR3 size: 13 residues. V dropped 6 bases and J dropped 4; count of bases not matched to a gene: 6. The CDR3 here is CSARGGAGETQYF. CDR3 DNA, as far as it was read: TGCAGTGCACGCGGGGGGGCCGGAGAGACC.

As concerns this clone: Read coverage stops 3 residues before the CDR3 terminus; the germline J gene supplies the remainder. The V call is TRBV2, the J call TRBJ2-2; 7 bases map to TRBD1. After removal of 6 bases from V and 4 bases from J, the junction contained 8 bases not matched to a gene. CDR1 and CDR2 from the germline V gene are SNHLY and FYNNEI. The CDR3 runs 15 residues. CDR3 sequence reads: CASSLTGIPTGELFF. The sequenced CDR3 bases are TGTGCCAGCAGCCTGACAGGGATTCCCACCGGGGAG.

To note about this clone: The CDR3 is cut off 3 residues early in the read; its end comes from the germline J gene. V gene TRBV19 combines with J gene TRBJ1-4; tentative D call: TRBD1 (5 bases). The length of the CDR3 is 16 residues. The V gene lost 4 bases and the J gene lost 0 bases, with 12 bases spanning the gap. CDR1 is LNHDA and CDR2 is SQIVND in the germline V gene (reference sequence). The CDR3 is CASSTLDRATNEKLFF. Incomplete CDR3 DNA: TGTGCCAGTAGTACCCTCGACAGAGCAACTAATGAAAAA.

Points on this clone: The read gets to within 3 residues of the CDR3 end, and the germline J gene fills in the rest. The J gene is TRBJ1-1, the V gene TRBV29-1; tentatively, D is TRBD1 (5 bases). V was trimmed by 6 bases and J by 1 base, leaving 6 bases between them. The CDR3 spans 11 residues. Germline values: CDR1 SQVTM, CDR2 ANQGSEA. CDR3 DNA, as far as it was read: TGCAGCGTACAGGCGAACACTGAA. It translates to CSVQANTE. The complete CDR3 reads CSVQANTEAFF.

As regards this clone: Sequencing ends 3 residues short of the CDR3 end; the germline J gene provides the rest. The rearrangement joins TRBV10-2 to TRBJ2-1; maybe TRBD1 (6 bases). This CDR3 is built from 14 residues. Germline V gives CDR1 WSHSY, CDR2 SAAADI. Trimming removed 10 bases at V and 4 bases at J, with 17 bases between. The DNA read from the CDR3 is TGCGCCACCCTTAGGGGGACGAAATACAATGAG. Its protein product is CATLRGTKYNE. In full, the CDR3 is CATLRGTKYNEQFF.

Comment on this clone: The read ends 3 residues shy of where the CDR3 ends; the end is completed using the germline J gene. The chain links TRBV28 to TRBJ1-1; D is unresolved. Deletions cut 3 bases from V and 1 base from J, with 6 bases between. Germline CDR1 and CDR2: MDHEN and SYDVKM. The CDR3 loop spans 13 amino acids. The CDR3 DNA, read in part, is TGTGCCAGCAGTTTCTCCCCGAACACTGAA. Protein sequence: CASSFSPNTE. The entire CDR3 reads CASSFSPNTEAFF.

As regards this clone: With the read ending 3 residues before the CDR3 end, the germline J gene is used to fill in that end. This rearrangement joins TRBV5-8 to TRBJ1-5; no definite D call. This CDR3 spans 15 amino acids. Per germline, CDR1 SGHTS and CDR2 YDEGEE. V was trimmed by 3 bases and J by 1 base, leaving 11 bases between them. Partial CDR3 DNA: TGTGCCAGCAGCTCCCTGCCAGGAAGCAATCAGCCC. It encodes CASSSLPGSNQP. The whole CDR3 reads CASSSLPGSNQPQHF.

As to this clone: The DNA ends 3 residues before the CDR3 does, and the rest of the CDR3 is filled in from the germline J gene. This chain joins TRBV20-1 and TRBJ2-6; 9 nucleotides match TRBD2. This CDR3 has 16 residues. J lost 8 bases, V lost 3 bases, and 11 bases had no gene match. CDR1 DFQATT and CDR2 SNEGSKA come from the germline V gene (reference sequence). The CDR3 bases that were read are TGCAGTGCTAGGGGCGGGGGGGCGAAGGGATCCAACGTC. It codes for CSARGGGAKGSNV. The complete CDR3 protein is CSARGGGAKGSNVLTF.

For this clone: The read ends 3 residues early relative to the CDR3; the germline J gene fills the gap. J is TRBJ2-5 and V is TRBV29-1; D may be TRBD1 (5 bases). There are 12 residues in the CDR3. Trimming pared 8 bases from V and 5 bases from J, leaving 15 bases between. Germline-derived CDR1 and CDR2 are SQVTM and ANQGSEA. CDR3 protein: CSSEQVGETQYF. The CDR3 DNA, read in part, is TGCAGCTCTGAACAGGTGGGGGAGACC.

Remarks on this clone: The CDR3 end is not reached by the read, which stops 3 residues before it; the germline J gene fills it in. The chain uses TRBV20-1 and TRBJ2-1; 11 nucleotides line up with TRBD2. This CDR3 contains 18 residues. V gave up 3 bases and J gave up 6 bases; unmatched junction bases: 16. Germline CDR1 is DFQATT and CDR2 is SNEGSKA (reference sequence). CDR3: CSASSGLAGGPLSNEQFF. The CDR3 bases that were read are TGCAGTGCTAGCTCCGGGCTAGCGGGAGGTCCCCTTAGCAATGAG.

The CDR3 loop is CASSLLKGQTDTQYF. The covered CDR3 bases are TGTGCCAGCAGCCTCCTTAAAGGGCAGACAGATACG. J is TRBJ2-3 and V is TRBV7-9; D ambiguous. Read coverage stops 3 residues before the CDR3 terminus; the germline J gene supplies the remainder. Germline V lookup: CDR1 SEHNR, CDR2 FQNEAQ (reference sequence). Trimming stripped 5 bases from V and 3 bases from J, with 15 bases between. The CDR3 spans 15 residues.